The 3 T cell receptor beta chains presented below share a single source sample, sequenced in a study of T cell responses to AZD1222 COVID-19 vaccine. Repertoires were generated with immunoSEQ multiplex PCR, while TCRdb's copy carries only in-frame clones and drops some. There are about 200,000 clones in the sample; approximately 94% occur only once, and 3.6% lies in the top ten. This specimen was peripheral blood, taken 28 days after the second dose of the MenACWY control vaccine. The source is an adult who received the MenACWY meningococcal vaccine as a control.

The rearrangement uses TRBV27 and TRBJ2-1; 9 bases fit TRBD2. The CDR3 covers 18 residues. The germline CDR1 and CDR2 sequences are MNHEY and SMNVEV (reference sequence). J gave up 0 bases and V 0 bases, and 6 bases lay outside the gene matches. The CDR3, as DNA: TGTGCCAGCAGTTTATCTTACGCGGGGGGGGCCTCCTACAATGAGCAGTTCTTC. Protein product: CASSLSYAGGASYNEQFF.

The chain has TRBV28 and TRBJ1-4; maybe TRBD1 (6 bases). This CDR3 has 15 amino acids. V lost 5 bases to trimming and J lost 3 bases, with 13 bases between them. CDR1 and CDR2 (germline): MDHEN, SYDVKM. The CDR3 DNA is TGTGCCAGCAGTGACTTACAGGGAGCTAATGAAAAACTGTTTTTT. This sequence encodes CASSDLQGANEKLFF.

V is TRBV19 and J is TRBJ2-6, with D possibly being TRBD2 (6 bases). This CDR3 has 15 residues. Trimming left V 6 bases short and J 2 bases short, with 11 bases between. CDR1 and CDR2 (germline): LNHDA, SQIVND (reference sequence). CDR3 protein: CASRSWRAGANVLTF. The DNA of the CDR3 is TGTGCCAGTAGGTCCTGGAGGGCTGGGGCCAACGTCCTGACTTTC.